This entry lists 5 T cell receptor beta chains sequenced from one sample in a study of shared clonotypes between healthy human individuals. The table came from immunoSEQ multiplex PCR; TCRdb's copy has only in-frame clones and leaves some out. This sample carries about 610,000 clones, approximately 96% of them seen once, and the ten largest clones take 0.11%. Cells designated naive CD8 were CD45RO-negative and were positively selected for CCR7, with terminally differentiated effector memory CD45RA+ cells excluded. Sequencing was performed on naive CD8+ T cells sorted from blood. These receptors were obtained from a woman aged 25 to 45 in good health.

The CDR3 DNA sequence: TGTGCCAGCAGCTTAACCAATGAGCAGTTCTTC. Amino acid sequence: CASSLTNEQFF. The rearrangement joins TRBV11-2 to TRBJ2-1; the D is unclear. The V end lost 2 bases, the J end lost 6 bases, and 2 bases lay between the germline ends. CDR1 SGHAT and CDR2 FQNNGV come from the germline V gene. The CDR3 runs to 11 residues.

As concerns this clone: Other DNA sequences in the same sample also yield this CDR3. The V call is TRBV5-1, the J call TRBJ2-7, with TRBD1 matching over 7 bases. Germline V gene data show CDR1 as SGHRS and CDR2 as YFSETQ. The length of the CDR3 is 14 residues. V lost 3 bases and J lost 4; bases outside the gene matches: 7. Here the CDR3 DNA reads TGCGCCAGCAGCTGGGACAGAGGAACTTACGAGCAGTACTTC. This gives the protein CASSWDRGTYEQYF.

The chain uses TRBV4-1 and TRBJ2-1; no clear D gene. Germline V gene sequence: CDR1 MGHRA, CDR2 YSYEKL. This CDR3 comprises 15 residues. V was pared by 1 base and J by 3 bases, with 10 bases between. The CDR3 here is CASSQVVGNYNEQFF. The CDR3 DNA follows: TGCGCCAGCAGCCAAGTTGTAGGGAACTACAATGAGCAGTTCTTC.

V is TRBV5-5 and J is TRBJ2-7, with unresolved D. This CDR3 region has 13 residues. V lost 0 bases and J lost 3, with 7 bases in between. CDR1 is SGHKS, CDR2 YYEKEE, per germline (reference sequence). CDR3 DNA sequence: TGTGCCAGCAGCTTGGGGACCTACTACGAGCAGTACTTC. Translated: CASSLGTYYEQYF.

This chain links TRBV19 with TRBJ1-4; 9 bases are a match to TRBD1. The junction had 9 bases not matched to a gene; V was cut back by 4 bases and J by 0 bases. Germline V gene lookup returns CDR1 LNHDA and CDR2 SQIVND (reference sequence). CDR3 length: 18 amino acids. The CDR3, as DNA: TGTGCCAGTAGTAACACAGGGGGCTTGGGCCCAACTAATGAAAAACTGTTTTTT. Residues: CASSNTGGLGPTNEKLFF. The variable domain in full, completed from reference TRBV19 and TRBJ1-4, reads DGGITQSPKYLFRKEGQNVTLSCEQNLNHDAMYWYRQDPGQGLRLIYYSQIVNDFQKGDIAEGYSVSREKKESFPLTVTSAQKNPTAFYLCASSNTGGLGPTNEKLFFGSGTQLSVL.